Shown below are 10 T cell receptor beta chains from a single sample sequenced in a study of T cell clones after liver transplantation. TCRdb keeps only in-frame clones here, not all; method: immunoSEQ multiplex PCR. This sample has around 110,000 clones, with 90% found just once. This sample comprised CD4+ T cells from blood, obtained 12 months after liver transplant. These receptors were taken from a human patient who received a liver transplant. Some T cells may arise from the graft donor.

This chain links TRBV6-4 with TRBJ2-1; D remains ambiguous. The germline V gene has CDR1 MRHNA and CDR2 SNTAGT. The CDR3 contains 14 residues. The V end was cut by 2 bases, the J end by 6 bases, with 11 bases between. CDR3 amino acids: CASSDTRSGNEQFF. The CDR3 DNA reads TGTGCCAGCAGTGACACTCGCTCGGGCAATGAGCAGTTCTTC.

The gene calls are TRBV19 and TRBJ1-2, with D possibly TRBD1 on 5 matching bases. The CDR3 covers 15 residues. Germline V gene lookup returns CDR1 LNHDA and CDR2 SQIVND (reference sequence). Trimming removed 6 bases at V and 4 bases at J, with 18 bases between. Written as DNA, the CDR3 is TGTGCCAGTAGACAAGGACTGGGGCAGGGCTATGGCTACACCTTC. It codes for CASRQGLGQGYGYTF.

V usage is TRBV4-2 and J usage is TRBJ1-1; D call uncertain. The CDR3 length is 14 residues. V lost 0 bases and J lost 4, with 9 bases in between. Germline CDR1 LGHNA, CDR2 YNFKEQ. The CDR3 nucleotides read TGTGCCAGCAGCCAAGAATTGAGGGCCACTGAAGCTTTCTTT. This gives the protein CASSQELRATEAFF.

The V call is TRBV28, the J call TRBJ1-1, with D tentatively TRBD1 (6 bases). Germline V lookup: CDR1 MDHEN, CDR2 SYDVKM. V dropped 2 bases and J dropped 9 bases, with 10 bases sitting between them. The CDR3 contains 12 residues. As DNA, the CDR3 is TGTGCCAGCAGTTTACGGGGGGCACAAGCTTTCTTT. Translation: CASSLRGAQAFF.

This rearrangement joins TRBV5-5 to TRBJ2-3, with 8 bases aligning to TRBD2. V was pared by 7 bases and J by 1 base, with 2 bases of the junction left unmatched. Germline lookup yields CDR1 SGHKS and CDR2 YYEKEE (reference sequence). The CDR3 spans 13 residues. Here the CDR3 DNA reads TGTGCCAGCGAAGCGGGGGGCACAGATACGCAGTATTTT. Translating gives CASEAGGTDTQYF.

The J gene is TRBJ2-7, the V gene TRBV6-1; 8 bases fit TRBD1. J was trimmed by 0 bases and V by 3 bases; bases with no gene match: 7. Germline assignment: CDR1 MNHNS and CDR2 SASEGT. CDR3 length equals 16 residues. DNA for the CDR3: TGTGCCAGCAGTGAGCCACAGGGGGGCAGCTCCTACGAGCAGTACTTC. Its protein is CASSEPQGGSSYEQYF.

Of note for this clone: Germline and junction disagree at one end, which may indicate a read error. V usage is TRBV7-7 and J usage is TRBJ2-5; 7 nucleotides agree with TRBD1. Looked up from germline, CDR1 is SSHAT and CDR2 is FNYEAQ (reference sequence). The CDR3 sequence is 14 residues long. The CDR3 here is CASSLGTAQETQYF. CDR3 DNA: TGTGCTAGCAGCTTAGGGACAGCTCAAGAGACCCAGTACTTC.

This sequence joins TRBV29-1 and TRBJ2-7; D not certain. The CDR3 is 13 amino acids. V lost 5 bases to trimming and J lost 3 bases, with 14 bases between them. From germline, CDR1 is SQVTM and CDR2 ANQGSEA. CDR3 bases: TGCAGCGTTAAAAATTCCGGTGGCTACGAGCAGTACTTC. Encoded protein: CSVKNSGGYEQYF.

This clone was found once. The V gene is TRBV6-1, the J gene TRBJ1-1; D is undetermined. Germline CDR1 is MNHNS and CDR2 is SASEGT. The CDR3 loop spans 12 amino acids. With 8 bases removed from V and 1 base from J, the gap between germline ends came to 8 bases. As DNA, the CDR3 is TGTGCCAGCGACTGGCGGAACACTGAAGCTTTCTTT. Protein sequence: CASDWRNTEAFF.

V gene TRBV10-3 combines with J gene TRBJ2-7, with D perhaps TRBD2 (6 bases). V dropped 5 bases and J dropped 1 base, with 12 bases sitting between them. CDR3 size: 14 residues. Per germline, CDR1 ENHRY and CDR2 SYGVKD. Written as DNA, the CDR3 is TGTGCCATCAGTACCGGGACTGGATCCTACGAGCAGTACTTC. Its translation is CAISTGTGSYEQYF.